These 18 T cell receptor beta chains were all obtained from the same sample, sequenced in a study of T cell responses to AZD1222 COVID-19 vaccine. Using immunoSEQ multiplex PCR, the repertoire was profiled, and TCRdb retains in-frame clones only, with some absent. The sample contains 200,000 or so clones, 87% of which appear only once. This material consisted of peripheral blood, taken on day 0 of MenACWY control vaccination. Receptors were obtained from an adult in good health.

J is TRBJ2-2 and V is TRBV3-1 (or the pseudogene TRBV3-2); 9 nucleotides agree with TRBD2. V lost 1 base, J lost 4 bases, and 7 bases stayed unmatched. This CDR3 comprises 17 residues. CDR1 is LGHDT, CDR2 YNNKEL, per germline (reference sequence). The CDR3 sequence: CASSQGMASGTTGELFF. Here the CDR3 DNA reads TGTGCCAGCAGCCAAGGAATGGCTAGCGGGACCACCGGGGAGCTGTTTTTT.

The chain combines TRBV15 with TRBJ2-5, with D perhaps matching TRBD2 (5 bases). The V end was cut by 0 bases, the J end by 4 bases, with 12 bases between. Germline V gene lookup returns CDR1 LNHNV and CDR2 YYDKDF (reference sequence). The CDR3 consists of 15 residues. The DNA of the CDR3 is TGTGCCACCAGCAGAGATCGGAGGTTCGGAGAGACCCAGTACTTC. Its translation: CATSRDRRFGETQYF.

This chain links TRBV27 with TRBJ1-1; D is undetermined. The CDR3 is 14 amino acids. Germline lookup yields CDR1 MNHEY and CDR2 SMNVEV (reference sequence). V was trimmed by 2 bases and J by 8 bases, leaving 15 bases between them. The CDR3 DNA sequence: TGTGCCAGCAGTTTAATCGGGGAGTTGGTCGAAGCTTTCTTT. As protein: CASSLIGELVEAFF.

This chain uses TRBV27 with TRBJ1-1; 8 bases match TRBD1. CDR1 and CDR2 (germline): MNHEY, SMNVEV (reference sequence). There are 15 residues in the CDR3. V dropped 1 base and J dropped 2; count of bases not matched to a gene: 3. The CDR3 reads CASSLFGQGNTEAFF. CDR3 nucleotides: TGTGCCAGCAGTTTATTCGGACAGGGCAACACTGAAGCTTTCTTT.

The chain joins TRBV29-1 to TRBJ1-2; D not resolved. V lost 5 bases and J lost 7, with 14 bases in between. CDR3 size: 12 residues. Per the germline V gene, CDR1 is SQVTM and CDR2 is ANQGSEA. The CDR3 sequence: CSVRGPGGGYTF. The CDR3 DNA sequence: TGCAGCGTTCGCGGACCCGGCGGTGGCTACACCTTC. The full variable domain, completed using reference TRBV29-1 and TRBJ1-2, is SAVISQKPSRDICQRGTSLTIQCQVDSQVTMMFWYRQQPGQSLTLIATANQGSEATYESGFVIDKFPISRPNLTFSTLTVSNMSPEDSSIYLCSVRGPGGGYTFGSGTRLTVV.

The rearrangement links TRBV19 to TRBJ2-7; 8 bases map to TRBD2. The CDR3 consists of 14 residues. V lost 7 bases to trimming and J lost 1 base; unmatched junction nucleotides: 6. Germline CDR1 LNHDA, CDR2 SQIVND (reference sequence). The CDR3 is CASTPGGGSYEQYF. In DNA form, the CDR3 reads TGTGCCAGTACCCCGGGAGGGGGTTCCTACGAGCAGTACTTC.

The V gene is TRBV5-1, the J gene TRBJ2-3, with TRBD1 matching over 11 bases. The CDR3 is 17 amino acids. V shed 3 bases, J shed 2 bases, and the junction held 8 bases outside the gene matches. From germline, CDR1 is SGHRS and CDR2 YFSETQ. The CDR3 is CASSSGTGGASTDTQYF. DNA of the CDR3: TGCGCCAGCAGCTCGGGGACAGGGGGAGCCTCCACAGATACGCAGTATTTT.

The chain has TRBV27 and TRBJ2-7, with D maybe TRBD1 (5 bases). From germline, CDR1 is MNHEY and CDR2 SMNVEV (reference sequence). The V end lost 4 bases, the J end lost 1 base, and 8 bases lay between the germline ends. The CDR3 has 13 amino acids. CDR3 sequence (DNA): TGTGCCAGCAGTTATAGGGGATCCTACGAGCAGTACTTC. Translation gives CASSYRGSYEQYF.

The chain links TRBV5-6 to TRBJ1-2; D may be TRBD1 (6 bases). The CDR3 is made up of 14 amino acids. V was cut by 3 bases and J by 2 bases, with 11 bases left in between. In germline, CDR1 is SGHDT, CDR2 YYEEEE. The CDR3 DNA is TGTGCCAGCAGCTCATCAGGGGTCAACTATGGCTACACCTTC. It encodes CASSSSGVNYGYTF. The full variable domain, rest sourced from reference TRBV5-6 and TRBJ1-2, is DAGVTQSPTHLIKTRGQQVTLRCSPKSGHDTVSWYQQALGQGPQFIFQYYEEEERQRGNFPDRFSGHQFPNYSSELNVNALLLGDSALYLCASSSSGVNYGYTFGSGTRLTVV.

The chain has TRBV14 and TRBJ2-7; unclear D gene. Between the trimmed V and J ends, which lost 5 bases and 7 bases, there was a span of 12 bases. The CDR3 consists of 12 residues. The germline V gene has CDR1 SGHDN and CDR2 FVKESK. CDR3 loop: CASSSTPGEQYF. The CDR3 nucleotides read TGTGCCAGCAGCTCCACCCCCGGGGAGCAGTACTTC.

As for this clone: The junction does not match germline at one end; this may be a read error. This rearrangement joins TRBV7-9 to TRBJ2-5, with D perhaps TRBD2 (6 bases). This CDR3 is 14 amino acids long. CDR1 is SEHNR, CDR2 FQNEAQ, per germline (reference sequence). CDR3 coding DNA: TGTGCCAGCAGGTTAGACGGGAGCTATGGGACCCAGTACTTC. It encodes CASRLDGSYGTQYF.

V is TRBV21-1 and J is TRBJ1-2; TRBD1 was called by the table and not checked on the DNA. TRBV21-1 corresponds to a pseudogene. The CDR3 contains 12 residues. The CDR3: CASSARFYGYTF. In DNA, the CDR3 is TGTGCCAGCAGCGCCAGGTTCTATGGCTACACCTTC.

This rearrangement joins TRBV28 to TRBJ1-1; D gene unclear. The CDR3 runs 14 residues. Trimming pared 4 bases from V and 7 bases from J, leaving 16 bases between. Germline values: CDR1 MDHEN, CDR2 SYDVKM. CDR3 residues: CASSSRFHRHEAFF. Here the CDR3 DNA reads TGTGCCAGCAGTTCCCGTTTTCACAGACATGAAGCTTTCTTT.

The gene calls are TRBV5-6 and TRBJ1-1; D not certain. CDR3 length: 13 residues. Germline CDR1 and CDR2: SGHDT and YYEEEE. With 2 bases removed from V and 0 bases from J, the gap between germline ends came to 5 bases. CDR3 DNA sequence: TGTGCCAGCAGCTTCGAACTGAACACTGAAGCTTTCTTT. Encoded protein: CASSFELNTEAFF.

The V gene is TRBV5-4, the J gene TRBJ2-1, with a possible D match to TRBD1 (6 bases). This CDR3 is built from 13 residues. With 0 bases removed from V and 10 bases from J, the gap between germline ends came to 11 bases. Looked up from germline, CDR1 is SGHNT and CDR2 is YYREEE (reference sequence). CDR3 in DNA: TGTGCCAGCAGCTTGGGAGGGGGAAGAGAGCAGTTCTTC. It specifies CASSLGGGREQFF. Combining the CDR3 with reference TRBV5-4 and TRBJ2-1 gives the whole variable domain ETGVTQSPTHLIKTRGQQVTLRCSSQSGHNTVSWYQQALGQGPQFIFQYYREEENGRGNFPPRFSGLQFPNYSSELNVNALELDDSALYLCASSLGGGREQFFGPGTRLTVL.

This clone was detected only once. The chain employs TRBV10-3 and TRBJ2-7; 9 bases are shared with TRBD1. Trimming took 4 bases from V and 3 from J; bases not matched to a gene: 13. Germline V CDR1 and CDR2: ENHRY, SYGVKD. The CDR3 extends over 17 amino acids. The CDR3 bases are TGTGCCATCAGTGGAAACGATGGGACAGGGAGGTTCTACGAGCAGTACTTC. Its protein is CAISGNDGTGRFYEQYF.

CDR3 nucleotides: TGTGCCAGCAGCTTAGCGACGGGCACCGGGGAGCTGTTTTTT. It codes for CASSLATGTGELFF. The chain has TRBV7-9 and TRBJ2-2; D not certain. From germline, CDR1 is SEHNR and CDR2 FQNEAQ (reference sequence). This CDR3 contains 14 residues. V lost 0 bases, J lost 4 bases, and 6 bases lay in between.

The genes are TRBV29-1 and TRBJ2-1; the D gene could be TRBD1 or TRBD2 (5 bases each). In germline, CDR1 is SQVTM, CDR2 ANQGSEA. The V end lost 6 bases, the J end lost 6 bases, and 15 bases lay between the germline ends. The CDR3 is made up of 13 amino acids. CDR3 DNA: TGCAGCGTGGACCTGGGGGTTAGCAATGAGCAGTTCTTC. Translating it yields CSVDLGVSNEQFF.